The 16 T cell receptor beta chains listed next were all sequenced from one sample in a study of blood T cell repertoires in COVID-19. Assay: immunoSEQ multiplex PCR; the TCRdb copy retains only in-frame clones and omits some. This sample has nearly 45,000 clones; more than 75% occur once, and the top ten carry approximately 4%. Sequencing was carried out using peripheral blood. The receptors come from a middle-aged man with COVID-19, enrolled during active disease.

The CDR3 coding sequence is TGTGCCAGCATAGGGGCGGGACAGAGCACAGATACGCAGTATTTT. Its translation: CASIGAGQSTDTQYF. The genes are TRBV2 and TRBJ2-3, with D possibly matching TRBD1 (7 bases). This CDR3 has 15 residues. V shed 7 bases and J shed 0 bases, with 14 bases lying between them. The germline V gene encodes CDR1 SNHLY and CDR2 FYNNEI.

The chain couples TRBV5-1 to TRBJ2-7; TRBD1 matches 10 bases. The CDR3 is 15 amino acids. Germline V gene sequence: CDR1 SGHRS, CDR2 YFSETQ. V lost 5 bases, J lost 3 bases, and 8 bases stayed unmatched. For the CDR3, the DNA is TGCGCCAGCAGGCCAGGGGGGACAGGGGACTACGAGCAGTACTTC. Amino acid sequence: CASRPGGTGDYEQYF.

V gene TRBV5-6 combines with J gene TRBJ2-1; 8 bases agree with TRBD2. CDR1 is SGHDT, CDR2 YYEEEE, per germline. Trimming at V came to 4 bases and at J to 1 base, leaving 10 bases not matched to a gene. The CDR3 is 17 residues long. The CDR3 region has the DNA TGTGCCAGCAGCCCCCTGGGAGCGGGAGATTCCTACAATGAGCAGTTCTTC. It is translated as CASSPLGAGDSYNEQFF.

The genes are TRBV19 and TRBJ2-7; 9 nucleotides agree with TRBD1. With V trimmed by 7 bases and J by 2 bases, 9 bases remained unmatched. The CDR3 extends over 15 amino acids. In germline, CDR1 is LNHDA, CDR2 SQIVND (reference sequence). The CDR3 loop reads CASTVGTGPTYEQYF. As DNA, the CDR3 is TGTGCCAGTACCGTAGGGACAGGGCCGACCTACGAGCAGTACTTC.

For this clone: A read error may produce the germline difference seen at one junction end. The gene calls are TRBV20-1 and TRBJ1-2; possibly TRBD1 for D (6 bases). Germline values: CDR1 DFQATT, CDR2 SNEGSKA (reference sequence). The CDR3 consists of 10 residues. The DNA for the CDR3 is TGCAGTGCTAGGCGTACGGACAGCATCTTC. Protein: CSARRTDSIF.

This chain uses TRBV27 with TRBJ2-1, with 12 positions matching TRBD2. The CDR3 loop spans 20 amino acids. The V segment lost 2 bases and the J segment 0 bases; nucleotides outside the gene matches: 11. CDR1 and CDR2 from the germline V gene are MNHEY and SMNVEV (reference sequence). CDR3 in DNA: TGTGCCAGCAGTTTAGAGAAAGGGCTAGCGGGAGGGAGCTCCTACAATGAGCAGTTCTTC. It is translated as CASSLEKGLAGGSSYNEQFF.

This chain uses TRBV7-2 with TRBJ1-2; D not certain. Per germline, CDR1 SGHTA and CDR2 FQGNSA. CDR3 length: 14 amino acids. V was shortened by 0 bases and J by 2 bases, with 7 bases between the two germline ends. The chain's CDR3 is CASSLAGANYGYTF. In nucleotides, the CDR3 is TGTGCCAGCAGCTTAGCGGGCGCCAACTATGGCTACACCTTC.

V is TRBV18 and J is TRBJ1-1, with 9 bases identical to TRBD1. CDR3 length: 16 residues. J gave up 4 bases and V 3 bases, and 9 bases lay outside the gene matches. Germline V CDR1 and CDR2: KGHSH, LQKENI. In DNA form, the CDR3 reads TGTGCCAGCTCACCTACCCCCGGGACAGGGAGCACTGAAGCTTTCTTT. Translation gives CASSPTPGTGSTEAFF.

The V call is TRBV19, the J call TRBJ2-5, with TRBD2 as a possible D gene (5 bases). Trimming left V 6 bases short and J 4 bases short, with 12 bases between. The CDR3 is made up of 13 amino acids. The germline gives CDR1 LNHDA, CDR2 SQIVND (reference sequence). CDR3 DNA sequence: TGTGCCAGTAGGGAGGATTCGGCAGAGACCCAGTACTTC. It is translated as CASREDSAETQYF.

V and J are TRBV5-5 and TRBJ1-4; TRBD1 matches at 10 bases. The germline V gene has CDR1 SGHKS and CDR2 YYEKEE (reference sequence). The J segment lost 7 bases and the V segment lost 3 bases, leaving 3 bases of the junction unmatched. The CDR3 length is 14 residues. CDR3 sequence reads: CASSSGQGSEKLFF. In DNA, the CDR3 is TGTGCCAGCAGCTCGGGACAGGGGAGTGAAAAACTGTTTTTT.

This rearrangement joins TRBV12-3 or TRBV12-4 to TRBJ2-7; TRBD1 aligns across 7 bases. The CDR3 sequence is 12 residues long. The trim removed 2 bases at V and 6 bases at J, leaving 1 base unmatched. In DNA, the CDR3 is TGTGCCAGCAGTTTAACAGGGGTCGAGCAGTACTTC. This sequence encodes CASSLTGVEQYF.

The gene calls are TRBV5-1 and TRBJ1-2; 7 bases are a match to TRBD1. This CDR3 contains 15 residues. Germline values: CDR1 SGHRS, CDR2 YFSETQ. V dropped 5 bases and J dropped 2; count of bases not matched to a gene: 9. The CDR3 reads CASRSVAGGNYGYTF. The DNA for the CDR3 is TGCGCCAGCAGGAGCGTGGCAGGGGGAAACTATGGCTACACCTTC.

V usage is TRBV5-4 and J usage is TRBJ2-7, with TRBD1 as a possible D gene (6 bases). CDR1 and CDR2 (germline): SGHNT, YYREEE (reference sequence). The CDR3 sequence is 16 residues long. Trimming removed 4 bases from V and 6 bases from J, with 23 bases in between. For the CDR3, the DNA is TGTGCCAGCAGCACGTATCTAACAGGGTTAATTGGCGAGCAGTACTTC. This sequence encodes CASSTYLTGLIGEQYF.

The CDR3 coding sequence is TGTGCCAGCTCACCGATCCAGGGGGCGAGAAACGAGCAGTACTTC. Its translation: CASSPIQGARNEQYF. The genes are TRBV18 and TRBJ2-7, with 8 nucleotides matching TRBD1. Germline CDR1 and CDR2: KGHSH and LQKENI. The CDR3 has 15 residues. With 3 bases clipped from V and 5 bases from J, the junction kept 9 bases outside the gene matches.

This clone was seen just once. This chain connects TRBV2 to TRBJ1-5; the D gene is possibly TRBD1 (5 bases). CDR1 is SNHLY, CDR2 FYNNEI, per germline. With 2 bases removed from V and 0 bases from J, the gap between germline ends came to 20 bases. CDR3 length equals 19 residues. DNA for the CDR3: TGTGCCAGCAGTGAAACCTTGGCAGGGCGATTCAATAGCAATCAGCCCCAGCATTTT. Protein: CASSETLAGRFNSNQPQHF.

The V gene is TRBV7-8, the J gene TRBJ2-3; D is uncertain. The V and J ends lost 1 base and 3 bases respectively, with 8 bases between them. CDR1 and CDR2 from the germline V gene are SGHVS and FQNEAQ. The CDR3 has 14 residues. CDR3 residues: CASSLEFRTDTQYF. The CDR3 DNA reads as TGTGCCAGCAGCTTAGAGTTCAGAACAGATACGCAGTATTTT.